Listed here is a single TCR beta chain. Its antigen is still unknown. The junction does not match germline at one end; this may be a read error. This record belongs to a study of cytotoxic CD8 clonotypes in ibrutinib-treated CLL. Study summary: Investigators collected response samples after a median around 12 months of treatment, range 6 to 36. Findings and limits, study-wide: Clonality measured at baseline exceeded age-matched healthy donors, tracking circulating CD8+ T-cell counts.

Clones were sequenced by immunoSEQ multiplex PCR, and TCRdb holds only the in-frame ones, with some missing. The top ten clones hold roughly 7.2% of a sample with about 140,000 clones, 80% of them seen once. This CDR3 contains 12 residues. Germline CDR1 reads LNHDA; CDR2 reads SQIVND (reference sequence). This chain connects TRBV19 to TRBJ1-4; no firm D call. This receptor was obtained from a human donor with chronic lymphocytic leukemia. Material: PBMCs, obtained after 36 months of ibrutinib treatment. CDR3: CASSIGWSTLTF. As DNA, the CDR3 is TGTGCCAGTAGTATAGGCTGGTCAACTCTCACTTTT.